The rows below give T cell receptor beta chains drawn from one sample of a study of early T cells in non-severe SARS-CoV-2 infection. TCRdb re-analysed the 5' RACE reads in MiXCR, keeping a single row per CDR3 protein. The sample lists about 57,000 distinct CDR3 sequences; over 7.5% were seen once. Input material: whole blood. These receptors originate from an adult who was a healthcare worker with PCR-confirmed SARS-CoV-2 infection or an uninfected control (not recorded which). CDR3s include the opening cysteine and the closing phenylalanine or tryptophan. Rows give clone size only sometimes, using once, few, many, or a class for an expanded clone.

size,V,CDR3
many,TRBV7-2,CASSHSPRSQVYGYTF
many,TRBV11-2,CASSLTQPPYNEQFF
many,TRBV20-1,CSARSPIDRDTQYF
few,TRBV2,CASSDNRGVGSSYNEQFF
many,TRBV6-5,CASRQAINQPQHF
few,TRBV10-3,CAISRQGSYEQYF
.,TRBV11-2,CASSLEAAYTEAFF
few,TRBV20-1,CSARPSGSLREQYF
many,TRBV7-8,CASSRAGLANNEQFF
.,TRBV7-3,CASSPRQGFGELFF
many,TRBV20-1,CSATLAGGLYEQYF
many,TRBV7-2,CASSLTGGFYNEQFF
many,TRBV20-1,CSAEGLAGSQETQYF
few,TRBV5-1,CASSLSGPVNSPLHF
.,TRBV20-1,CSARGGQGPYEQYF
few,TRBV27,CASRQTGYNQPQHF
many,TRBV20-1,CSASPSGRNEQFF
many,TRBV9,CASSVQMYNEQFF
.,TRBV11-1,CASRLSAGTNEQFF
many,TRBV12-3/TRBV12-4,CASSSSGTDTQYF
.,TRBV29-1,CSVDGPGRTGELFF
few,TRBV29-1,CSVEDQRQGFSNEQFF
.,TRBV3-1,CASSQGDSPLHF
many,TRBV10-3,CAIKGGQESYEQYF
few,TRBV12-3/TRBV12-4,CASSLTLKTQYF
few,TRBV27,CASSLSLAGPYEQYF
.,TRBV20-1,CSASYRSRGIRRYEQYF
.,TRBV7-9,CASSLGLGQGLDEQYF
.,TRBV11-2,CASSLSRTTEAFF
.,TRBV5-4,CASSLADSPHSIQYF
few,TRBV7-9,CASSFGQVGEQYF
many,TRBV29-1,CSGGQETQYF
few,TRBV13,CASSFSGSSYNEQFF
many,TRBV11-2,CASSLVGRYEQYF
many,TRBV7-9,CASSSGPTEGQYEQYF
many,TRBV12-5,CASTQGLGVQYF
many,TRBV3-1,CASSLTSGGDNEQFF
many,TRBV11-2,CASSSRGGYTF
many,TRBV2,CASSEGGGEQYF
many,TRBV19,CASSLAGAPYEQYF
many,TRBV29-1,CSVLAGTDTQYF
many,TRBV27,CASSTHGQREQFF
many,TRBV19,CASSIGQLYEQYF
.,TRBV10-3,CAISEPLGTSRNEQFF
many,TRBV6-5,CASSRTGTGGYGYTF
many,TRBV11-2,CASSTRVRAPYNEQFF
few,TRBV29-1,CSVEDRGRYNEQFF
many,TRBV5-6,CASSLDRFGYGYTF
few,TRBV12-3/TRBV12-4,CASSLRQGNDQPQHF
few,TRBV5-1,CASSLYPENEQFF
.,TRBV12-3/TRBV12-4,CASSLGRGMSSYEQYF
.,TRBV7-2,CASSLIKERRTF
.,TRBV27,CASSSFTSGSGEQYF
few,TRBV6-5,CASSPTRQGRIGYTF